What follows are 32 T cell receptor beta chains derived from one specimen sequenced in a study of cytomegalovirus exposure and HLA in healthy donors. PCR employed 60 Vbeta and 13 Jbeta primers. The method was immunoSEQ multiplex PCR; TCRdb's version includes in-frame clones alone and lacks a portion of them. This sample contains roughly 75,000 clones. The material sequenced was PBMCs. The receptors were sampled from a man aged 40-50 years in good health and CMV-seronegative.

The chain employs TRBV5-6 and TRBJ1-1; no firm D call. The CDR3 extends over 12 amino acids. Germline lookup yields CDR1 SGHDT and CDR2 YYEEEE. The V gene lost 4 bases and the J gene lost 4 bases, with 8 bases spanning the gap. CDR3 residues: CASSKGATEAFF. CDR3 in DNA: TGTGCCAGCAGCAAAGGAGCCACTGAAGCTTTCTTT.

The chain employs TRBV5-4 and TRBJ1-5; 11 positions match TRBD1. The V and J ends lost 3 bases and 3 bases, in that order; junction bases with no gene match: 2. The CDR3 has 15 residues. Germline CDR1 SGHNT, CDR2 YYREEE (reference sequence). The CDR3 here is CASSSDRGLNQPQHF. As DNA, the CDR3 is TGTGCCAGCAGCTCGGACAGGGGGCTCAATCAGCCCCAGCATTTT.

The rearrangement links TRBV11-2 to TRBJ2-7, with 7 bases aligning to TRBD2. There are 16 residues in the CDR3. With 0 bases clipped from V and 2 bases from J, the junction kept 7 bases outside the gene matches. CDR1 is SGHAT and CDR2 is FQNNGV in the germline V gene. The CDR3 loop reads CASSLDSLAVTYEQYF. The CDR3 bases are TGTGCCAGCAGCTTAGATTCTCTAGCGGTAACCTACGAGCAGTACTTC.

The chain has TRBV10-2 and TRBJ2-5, with a tentative D call TRBD2 (5 bases). The germline V gene encodes CDR1 WSHSY and CDR2 SAAADI. The V end lost 2 bases, the J end lost 5 bases, and 15 bases lay between the germline ends. CDR3 length: 15 amino acids. CDR3 region: CASSERAGPGETQYF. CDR3 sequence (DNA): TGCGCCAGCAGTGAGCGGGCGGGCCCGGGGGAGACCCAGTACTTC.

The V gene is TRBV10-1, the J gene TRBJ2-3; D may be TRBD2 (6 bases). Germline assignment: CDR1 WNHNN and CDR2 SYGVQD (reference sequence). Trimming left V 0 bases short and J 9 bases short, with 13 bases between. This CDR3 has 14 amino acids. CDR3 DNA sequence: TGCGCCAGCAGTGAGTCAATCGGGAGTATCACGCAGTATTTT. Its protein product is CASSESIGSITQYF.

The CDR3 protein is CATSGQPSGRPYNEQFF. DNA of the CDR3: TGTGCCACCAGCGGCCAGCCTAGCGGGAGACCCTACAATGAGCAGTTCTTC. This sequence joins TRBV15 and TRBJ2-1; 10 bases map to TRBD2. CDR1 LNHNV and CDR2 YYDKDF come from the germline V gene (reference sequence). V shed 5 bases, J shed 2 bases, and the junction held 9 bases outside the gene matches. CDR3 size: 17 residues.

The chain recombines TRBV27 with TRBJ2-5, with 10 bases matching TRBD2. Per the germline V gene, CDR1 is MNHEY and CDR2 is SMNVEV (reference sequence). Trimming removed 2 bases from V and 2 bases from J; junction bases left unmatched: 5. The CDR3 spans 16 residues. CDR3 sequence (DNA): TGTGCCAGCAGTTTAGGGGTAGCGGGGGGTCAAGAGACCCAGTACTTC. This encodes CASSLGVAGGQETQYF.

This rearrangement joins TRBV29-1 to TRBJ1-1; D is unresolved. This CDR3 is 15 amino acids long. Trimming stripped 6 bases from V and 1 base from J, with 18 bases between. Germline V gene lookup returns CDR1 SQVTM and CDR2 ANQGSEA. CDR3 amino acids: CSVGGINGRNTEAFF. CDR3 DNA: TGCAGCGTGGGCGGGATTAATGGGCGGAACACTGAAGCTTTCTTT.

The chain carries TRBV7-2 and TRBJ2-5; maybe TRBD1 (6 bases). The CDR3 sequence is 14 residues long. Trimming took off 3 bases at V and 4 bases at J, with 12 bases between the two ends. From germline, CDR1 is SGHTA and CDR2 FQGNSA. CDR3 protein: CASSFIRGSETQYF. CDR3 in DNA: TGTGCCAGCAGCTTTATCAGGGGTTCAGAGACCCAGTACTTC. Based on the CDR3 plus reference TRBV7-2 and TRBJ2-5, the full variable domain is GAGVSQSPSNKVTEKGKDVELRCDPISGHTALYWYRQSLGQGLEFLIYFQGNSAPDKSGLPSDRFSAERTGGSVSTLTIQRTQQEDSAVYLCASSFIRGSETQYFGPGTRLLVL.

The chain is built from TRBV7-9 and TRBJ2-4, with 9 bases matching TRBD1. The length of the CDR3 is 16 residues. Germline assignment: CDR1 SEHNR and CDR2 FQNEAQ (reference sequence). V lost 3 bases, J lost 3 bases, and 6 bases stayed unmatched. The CDR3: CASSLGQGLGKNIQYF. The DNA of the CDR3 is TGTGCCAGCAGCTTGGGACAGGGTTTGGGCAAAAACATTCAGTACTTC.

V and J are TRBV6-6 and TRBJ2-2, with D possibly matching TRBD1 (5 bases). Per germline, CDR1 MNHNY and CDR2 SVGAGI (reference sequence). V lost 6 bases to trimming and J lost 1 base, with 9 bases between them. The CDR3 length is 14 residues. The DNA for the CDR3 is TGTGCCAGCAGGGGGCCCGAGAACACCGGGGAGCTGTTTTTT. Protein product: CASRGPENTGELFF.

This chain connects TRBV6-1 to TRBJ2-7; no firm D call. The CDR3 has 12 residues. The germline gives CDR1 MNHNS, CDR2 SASEGT. Trimming took off 8 bases at V and 7 bases at J, with 15 bases between the two ends. The CDR3 DNA follows: TGTGCCAGCTGTCAGAGCGTGTGGGAGCAGTACTTC. The encoded protein is CASCQSVWEQYF.

The gene calls are TRBV7-9 and TRBJ2-5; D perhaps matches TRBD2 (6 bases). Germline CDR1 reads SEHNR; CDR2 reads FQNEAQ (reference sequence). This CDR3 contains 14 residues. Trimming shortened V by 0 bases and J by 1 base, and 6 bases separated the two germline ends. The CDR3 loop is CASSLAGGQETQYF. CDR3 DNA sequence: TGTGCCAGCAGCTTAGCCGGGGGCCAAGAGACCCAGTACTTC.

This chain connects TRBV5-1 to TRBJ2-7; 9 bases are shared with TRBD1. The germline CDR1 and CDR2 sequences are SGHRS and YFSETQ. This CDR3 spans 13 amino acids. The V and J ends lost 4 bases and 5 bases, in that order; junction bases with no gene match: 4. The CDR3 coding sequence is TGCGCCAGCAGCCCCCGGACAGGGGACGAGCAGTACTTC. Encoded protein: CASSPRTGDEQYF.

V is TRBV4-3 and J is TRBJ2-7; maybe TRBD2 (6 bases). Germline lookup yields CDR1 LGHNA and CDR2 YSLEER. The germline V and J ends were trimmed by 2 bases and 2 bases, with 16 bases remaining between them. The CDR3 length is 16 residues. The CDR3, as DNA: TGCGCCAGCAGCCAACGGGTCAGCGGGTTGACCTACGAGCAGTACTTC. Its translation is CASSQRVSGLTYEQYF.

The V and J genes are TRBV9 and TRBJ2-1, with a weak D call TRBD2 (6 bases). With 0 bases removed from V and 6 bases from J, the gap between germline ends came to 19 bases. The CDR3 loop spans 17 amino acids. In germline, CDR1 is SGDLS, CDR2 YYNGEE. CDR3 in amino acids: CASSVGSEGVSGNEQFF. DNA of the CDR3: TGTGCCAGCAGCGTAGGTTCGGAGGGAGTCTCCGGCAATGAGCAGTTCTTC.

The V call is TRBV19, the J call TRBJ2-5, with 14 bases aligning to TRBD2. CDR3 size: 16 residues. With V trimmed by 5 bases and J by 0 bases, 2 bases remained unmatched. Germline loops: CDR1 LNHDA, CDR2 SQIVND (reference sequence). As DNA, the CDR3 is TGTGCCAGTAGTTGGGGACTAGCGGGAGACCAAGAGACCCAGTACTTC. The encoded protein is CASSWGLAGDQETQYF.

This chain uses TRBV11-2 with TRBJ2-7, with D perhaps matching TRBD2 (5 bases). CDR1 and CDR2 from the germline V gene are SGHAT and FQNNGV. This CDR3 has 15 amino acids. The V gene lost 1 base and the J gene lost 5 bases, with 15 bases spanning the gap. CDR3 DNA sequence: TGTGCCAGCAGCTTAGGTGGGCTAGCCCCCCACGAGCAGTACTTC. This encodes CASSLGGLAPHEQYF.

The chain employs TRBV4-3 and TRBJ1-2; D is uncertain. The CDR3 contains 15 residues. With 0 bases removed from V and 3 bases from J, the gap between germline ends came to 11 bases. Germline V gene lookup returns CDR1 LGHNA and CDR2 YSLEER. The CDR3 nucleotides are TGCGCCAGCAGCCAAGATCCCGGCAGGCACTATGGCTACACCTTC. Its translation is CASSQDPGRHYGYTF.

The chain is built from TRBV4-3 and TRBJ1-2; D is undetermined. The V and J ends lost 0 bases and 7 bases respectively, with 12 bases between them. The CDR3 has 14 amino acids. The germline V gene encodes CDR1 LGHNA and CDR2 YSLEER. This CDR3 is CASSQEDRPGGYTF. In DNA form, the CDR3 reads TGCGCCAGCAGCCAAGAAGATAGGCCGGGTGGCTACACCTTC.

The chain combines TRBV18 with TRBJ1-1; a weak D match, TRBD1 (6 bases). The germline V gene encodes CDR1 KGHSH and CDR2 LQKENI. This CDR3 spans 14 amino acids. With 3 bases removed from V and 4 bases from J, the gap between germline ends came to 12 bases. CDR3 sequence (DNA): TGTGCCAGCTCACCGCGGACAGCGCTCACTGAAGCTTTCTTT. The encoded protein is CASSPRTALTEAFF.

The rearrangement links TRBV30 to TRBJ1-1; perhaps TRBD1 as D (5 bases). Trimming cost V 4 bases and J 9 bases, with 12 bases left between them. This CDR3 is 11 amino acids long. Germline V lookup: CDR1 GTSNPN, CDR2 SVGIG (reference sequence). The CDR3 sequence is CAWTRGNKAFF. CDR3 coding DNA: TGTGCCTGGACTCGGGGGAACAAAGCTTTCTTT. The variable domain in full, completed from reference TRBV30 and TRBJ1-1, reads SQTIHQWPATLVQPVGSPLSLECTVEGTSNPNLYWYRQAAGRGLQLLFYSVGIGQISSEVPQNLSASRPQDRQFILSSKKLLLSDSGFYLCAWTRGNKAFFGQGTRLTVV.

This sequence joins TRBV28 and TRBJ2-3; 10 bases fit TRBD2. Trimming cost V 0 bases and J 5 bases; bases outside gene matches: 11. CDR1 is MDHEN, CDR2 SYDVKM, per germline. The CDR3 covers 18 residues. The chain's CDR3 is CASSLWAGGAGGGDTQYF. The CDR3, as DNA: TGTGCCAGCAGTTTATGGGCAGGGGGAGCGGGAGGGGGAGATACGCAGTATTTT.

The chain links TRBV5-6 to TRBJ1-5, with no clear D. The CDR3 is made up of 15 amino acids. The germline V and J ends were trimmed by 1 base and 4 bases, with 12 bases remaining between them. CDR1 and CDR2 (germline): SGHDT, YYEEEE. In nucleotides, the CDR3 is TGTGCCAGCAGCTTGAAGTGGCCGCCAAATCAGCCCCAGCATTTT. Protein: CASSLKWPPNQPQHF.

V and J are TRBV5-1 and TRBJ2-7; D remains ambiguous. This CDR3 contains 15 residues. Trimming stripped 5 bases from V and 5 bases from J, with 20 bases between. Per the germline V gene, CDR1 is SGHRS and CDR2 is YFSETQ. The DNA of the CDR3 is TGCGCCAGCAGTCAAAGCCCTGGTTTAATGAACGAGCAGTACTTC. Encoded protein: CASSQSPGLMNEQYF.

V is TRBV25-1 and J is TRBJ2-3, with TRBD1 identical over 7 bases. V dropped 7 bases and J dropped 6; count of bases not matched to a gene: 13. The CDR3 covers 15 residues. Germline CDR1 and CDR2: MGHDK and SYGVNS. CDR3 in amino acids: CASIGDSEFADTQYF. CDR3 bases: TGTGCCAGCATTGGGGACAGCGAGTTTGCCGATACGCAGTATTTT. The full variable domain, with the rest looked up from reference TRBV25-1 and TRBJ2-3, is EADIYQTPRYLVIGTGKKITLECSQTMGHDKMYWYQQDPGMELHLIHYSYGVNSTEKGDLSSESTVSRIRTEHFPLTLESARPSHTSQYLCASIGDSEFADTQYFGPGTRLTVL.

The V call is TRBV5-1, the J call TRBJ1-4; the D gene is possibly TRBD1 (6 bases). The V gene lost 1 base and the J gene lost 0 bases, with 10 bases spanning the gap. The germline gives CDR1 SGHRS, CDR2 YFSETQ. The CDR3 is made up of 16 amino acids. CDR3 loop: CASSLSGVSTNEKLFF. The CDR3 DNA reads TGCGCCAGCAGCTTGTCAGGGGTCTCAACTAATGAAAAACTGTTTTTT.

The CDR3 protein is CASSISGGAEDTQYF. In DNA, the CDR3 is TGTGCCAGTAGTATTAGCGGGGGGGCAGAAGATACGCAGTATTTT. The chain uses TRBV19 and TRBJ2-3, with TRBD2 matching over 11 bases. There are 15 residues in the CDR3. From germline, CDR1 is LNHDA and CDR2 SQIVND (reference sequence). With 3 bases clipped from V and 5 bases from J, the junction kept 4 bases outside the gene matches.

The chain employs TRBV30 and TRBJ2-2; 12 nucleotides align to TRBD1. The CDR3 contains 16 residues. Germline assignment: CDR1 GTSNPN and CDR2 SVGIG (reference sequence). Unmatched junction bases numbered 8, after V lost 3 bases and J lost 6 bases. In DNA form, the CDR3 reads TGTGCCTGGAGACTTAAGGGGACAGGGGGCTCCGGGGAGCTGTTTTTT. This encodes CAWRLKGTGGSGELFF.

CDR3: CASSLRQGSYNEQFF. In nucleotides, the CDR3 is TGTGCCAGCTCCCTTCGACAGGGGAGTTACAATGAGCAGTTCTTC. The rearrangement links TRBV18 to TRBJ2-1; TRBD1 aligns across 8 bases. The CDR3 has 15 amino acids. J lost 4 bases, V lost 6 bases, and 8 bases had no gene match. CDR1 is KGHSH, CDR2 LQKENI, per germline.

The rearrangement uses TRBV29-1 and TRBJ2-1, with TRBD2 matching over 12 bases. The CDR3 runs to 15 residues. The trim removed 2 bases at V and 5 bases at J, leaving 4 bases unmatched. Germline values: CDR1 SQVTM, CDR2 ANQGSEA. This CDR3 reads CSVEKASGRDNEQFF. The CDR3 region has the DNA TGCAGCGTTGAAAAGGCTAGCGGGAGGGACAATGAGCAGTTCTTC.

The rearrangement uses TRBV7-6 and TRBJ2-7, with TRBD1 matching over 8 bases. Unmatched junction bases numbered 5, after V lost 5 bases and J lost 2 bases. Germline lookup yields CDR1 SGHVS and CDR2 FNYEAQ. There are 14 residues in the CDR3. Written as DNA, the CDR3 is TGTGCCAGCAGCCCAGGGGACAGGACCTACGAGCAGTACTTC. Translating gives CASSPGDRTYEQYF.